The rows below give T cell receptor beta chains drawn from one sample of a study of shared clonotypes between healthy human individuals. TCRdb's table, derived via immunoSEQ multiplex PCR, lists solely in-frame clones and lacks some. The table shows over a million clones, with approximately 80% occurring only once. The material sequenced was memory CD4+ T cells from PBMCs. The receptors were sampled from a man between 18 and 29 years old in good health. Some clones in this sample may be carry-over from other donors' samples. CDR3s include the opening cysteine and the closing phenylalanine or tryptophan. The D gene is left open where the match is weak. Clone size, where shown, is once, few, many, or a class for clones that have expanded.

d_gene	v_gene	j_gene	abundance	CDR3nt	CDR3aa
NA	TRBV6-7	TRBJ2-7	NA	TGTGCCGGAAGGACAGGGGTGATACTAGCGGGCCCCTACGAGCAGTACTTC	CAGRTGVILAGPYEQYF
NA	TRBV6-5	TRBJ2-7	NA	TGTGCCAGCAGCTGGGGGCAGGGGAGTTACGAGCAGTACTTC	CASSWGQGSYEQYF
NA	TRBV6-5	TRBJ2-3	NA	TGTGCCAGCAGCCCCGTCGGTGCAGATACGCAGTATTTT	CASSPVGADTQYF
TRBD1	TRBV6-5	TRBJ2-7	NA	TGTGCCAGCAGTTACACGACAGGGGTCGAGCAGTACTTC	CASSYTTGVEQYF
NA	TRBV6-4	TRBJ2-7	NA	TGTGCCAGCAGTTTAGAGAGGGAGCAGTACTTC	CASSLEREQYF
TRBD2	TRBV7-2	TRBJ2-1	NA	TGTGCCAGCAGCTTAGTGCCGGGACTAGGACCCAGCTCCTACAATGAGCAGTTCTTC	CASSLVPGLGPSSYNEQFF
NA	TRBV7-2	TRBJ1-2	NA	TGTGCCAGCAGCTCCTCAGGGTTCGCTAACTATGGCTACACCTTC	CASSSSGFANYGYTF
NA	TRBV21-1	TRBJ1-3	NA	TGTGCCACCTCCTTCGGCCCCCTCTCTGGAAACACCATATATTTT	CATSFGPLSGNTIYF
NA	TRBV2	TRBJ1-1	once	TGTGCCAGCACCCCGGGGAGCGGGGGTACTGAAGCTTTCTTT	CASTPGSGGTEAFF
TRBD1	TRBV5-1	TRBJ2-2	NA	TGCGCCAGCAGCCTCCCCCGGACAGGGAACACCGGGGAGCTGTTTTTT	CASSLPRTGNTGELFF
NA	TRBV7-2	TRBJ2-2	NA	TGTGCCAGCAGCCCCAATACCGGGGAGCTGTTTTTT	CASSPNTGELFF
TRBD2	TRBV5-1	TRBJ2-1	NA	TGCGCCAGCAGCCCCGGGACTAGCGGGAGTTACAATGAGCAGTTCTTC	CASSPGTSGSYNEQFF
NA	TRBV7-2	TRBJ1-4	NA	TGTGCCAGCAGCCACTCTGCAACTAATGAAAAACTGTTTTTT	CASSHSATNEKLFF
TRBD1	TRBV6-6	TRBJ2-7	NA	TGTGCCAGCAGTACCCACGACCAGGGGGTCGAAGGGGAGCAGTACTTC	CASSTHDQGVEGEQYF
NA	TRBV2	TRBJ2-7	NA	TGTGCCAGCAGTGACCAGGTATCAACCGAGCAGTACTTC	CASSDQVSTEQYF
NA	TRBV2	TRBJ1-2	NA	TGTGCCAGCAGCGCCGGGACCCTTCCCCACGGCTACACCTTC	CASSAGTLPHGYTF
NA	TRBV28	TRBJ2-7	NA	TGTGCCAGCAGTTTTGGGGGAGCCGAGGATTACGAGCAGTACTTC	CASSFGGAEDYEQYF
TRBD2	TRBV30	TRBJ2-2	once	TGTGCCTGCGGGAGGGCCATGAACACCGGGGAGCTGTTTTTT	CACGRAMNTGELFF
TRBD1	TRBV18	TRBJ1-2	NA	TGTGCCAGCTCCCCGGACAGGAACTATGGCTACACCTTC	CASSPDRNYGYTF
TRBD2	TRBV29-1	TRBJ2-4	NA	TGCAGCGTTGCAGGGACTAAGGACATTCAGTACTTC	CSVAGTKDIQYF
NA	TRBV9	TRBJ1-2	once	TGTGCCAGCAGCGTACAGGGCCAGTATGGCTACACCTTC	CASSVQGQYGYTF
NA	TRBV27	TRBJ2-2	NA	TGTGCCAGCAGTTTATATGCCTACCCCGTCGGGAACACCGGGGAGCTGTTTTTT	CASSLYAYPVGNTGELFF
NA	TRBV7-2	TRBJ2-5	NA	TGTGCCAGCAGCTCTCAAGGACCAGGGTTGGAGACCCAGTACTTC	CASSSQGPGLETQYF
NA	TRBV9	TRBJ2-6	NA	TGTGCCAGCAGCCCTCGCGGGGCCGGGGCCAACGTCCTGACTTTC	CASSPRGAGANVLTF
NA	TRBV13	TRBJ2-6	once	TGTGCCAGCAGCTTATCCGGCTCTGGGGCCAACGTCCTGACTTTC	CASSLSGSGANVLTF
NA	TRBV5-1	TRBJ1-4	NA	TGCGCCAGCGCGACGGGCGGTAATGAAAAACTGTTTTTT	CASATGGNEKLFF